The 11 T cell receptor beta chains below were found in one sample sequenced in a study of blood T cell repertoires in COVID-19. The method was immunoSEQ multiplex PCR; TCRdb's version includes in-frame clones alone and lacks a portion of them. Of hundreds of thousands of clones in the sample, 80% to 90% were seen once. The sequencing sample was made of PBMCs or T cells enriched from blood (not recorded which). Every receptor here comes from a woman under 30 who had recovered from COVID-19.

The CDR3 loop is CASSQGQGFYNEQFF. In DNA form, the CDR3 reads TGCGCCAGCAGCCAGGGACAGGGATTCTACAATGAGCAGTTCTTC. This chain links TRBV4-3 with TRBJ2-1, with 9 bases that match TRBD1. In germline, CDR1 is LGHNA, CDR2 YSLEER. V lost 3 bases and J lost 3; bases outside the gene matches: 3. This CDR3 contains 15 residues.

This chain uses TRBV4-2 with TRBJ2-1, with 8 bases that match TRBD2. This CDR3 contains 13 residues. J gave up 6 bases and V 4 bases, and 2 bases lay outside the gene matches. Germline lookup yields CDR1 LGHNA and CDR2 YNFKEQ. The CDR3 reads CASSPAGGNEQFF. The CDR3 bases are TGTGCCAGCAGCCCCGCGGGGGGCAATGAGCAGTTCTTC.

V usage is TRBV2 and J usage is TRBJ2-3; 8 positions agree with TRBD2. Germline CDR1 and CDR2: SNHLY and FYNNEI. The CDR3 is made up of 18 amino acids. V gave up 4 bases and J gave up 2 bases; unmatched junction bases: 14. The CDR3 sequence is CASSVVAGPGSHTDTQYF. CDR3 nucleotide sequence: TGTGCCAGCAGTGTAGTAGCGGGGCCGGGCTCTCACACAGATACGCAGTATTTT.

V is TRBV4-1 and J is TRBJ1-1; the match to TRBD1 covers 10 bases. The CDR3 extends over 15 amino acids. Germline trimming cut 1 base from V and 4 bases from J; bases unmatched to any gene: 3. From germline, CDR1 is MGHRA and CDR2 YSYEKL. CDR3 sequence: CASSQVDRGVTEAFF. The CDR3, as DNA: TGCGCCAGCAGCCAAGTGGACAGGGGGGTCACTGAAGCTTTCTTT.

The chain links TRBV5-1 to TRBJ1-1; TRBD1 might be the D (6 bases). Germline CDR1 reads SGHRS; CDR2 reads YFSETQ. V was clipped by 0 bases and J by 6 bases, with 18 bases between them. The CDR3 covers 16 residues. The DNA for the CDR3 is TGCGCCAGCAGCTTGGTTGAGGCAGGGGCGGGTGCTGAAGCTTTCTTT. Translated: CASSLVEAGAGAEAFF.

This chain joins TRBV28 and TRBJ1-2, with TRBD1 matching over 9 bases. The germline V gene encodes CDR1 MDHEN and CDR2 SYDVKM. J gave up 4 bases and V 6 bases, and 9 bases lay outside the gene matches. CDR3 length: 15 amino acids. CDR3 sequence: CASRVTGGTGYGYTF. The DNA for the CDR3 is TGTGCCAGCAGGGTGACAGGGGGTACGGGCTATGGCTACACCTTC.

J is TRBJ1-6 and V is TRBV7-8, with 7 bases that match TRBD1. CDR1 SGHVS and CDR2 FQNEAQ come from the germline V gene. The V gene end was trimmed by 3 bases and the J gene end by 7 bases; junction bases not matched to a gene: 9. This CDR3 is 16 amino acids long. The CDR3 loop reads CASSLTGHSTNSPLHF. The CDR3 DNA follows: TGTGCCAGCAGCTTGACAGGGCATAGCACCAATTCACCCCTCCACTTT. The complete variable domain, with remaining parts taken from reference TRBV7-8 and TRBJ1-6, reads GAGVSQSPRYKVAKRGQDVALRCDPISGHVSLFWYQQALGQGPEFLTYFQNEAQLDKSGLPSDRFFAERPEGSVSTLKIQRTQQEDSAVYLCASSLTGHSTNSPLHFGNGTRLTVT.

The chain combines TRBV2 with TRBJ2-2; the match to TRBD1 covers 7 bases. The CDR3 is 16 amino acids. The junction had 7 bases not matched to a gene; V was cut back by 4 bases and J by 2 bases. Germline CDR1 is SNHLY and CDR2 is FYNNEI. The CDR3 is CASSVGTVPNTGELFF. CDR3 DNA sequence: TGTGCCAGCAGTGTCGGGACAGTCCCTAACACCGGGGAGCTGTTTTTT.

Concerning this clone: The junction departs from the called germline gene at one end, perhaps through a read error. The V and J genes are TRBV2 and TRBJ1-1; 7 bases fit TRBD1. The length of the CDR3 is 15 residues. Germline CDR1 and CDR2: SNHLY and FYNNEI. The CDR3 here is CASREEQGEFTEAFF. CDR3 in DNA: TGTGCCAGCAGAGAAGAGCAGGGGGAGTTCACTGAAGCTTTCTTT.

The chain has TRBV7-9 and TRBJ1-1, with 7 bases aligning to TRBD1. V was clipped by 6 bases and J by 0 bases; unmatched bases: 10. Germline CDR1 reads SEHNR; CDR2 reads FQNEAQ (reference sequence). The CDR3 sequence is 16 residues long. CDR3 sequence (DNA): TGTGCCAGCAGTCCTACCGGGACAGACTTGAACACTGAAGCTTTCTTT. Its translation: CASSPTGTDLNTEAFF. The full variable domain, rest sourced from reference TRBV7-9 and TRBJ1-1, is DTGVSQNPRHKITKRGQNVTFRCDPISEHNRLYWYRQTLGQGPEFLTYFQNEAQLEKSRLLSDRFSAERPKGSFSTLEIQRTEQGDSAMYLCASSPTGTDLNTEAFFGQGTRLTVV.

J is TRBJ1-2 and V is TRBV30; no definite D call. The CDR3 is 13 residues long. Trimming pared 4 bases from V and 5 bases from J, leaving 14 bases between. Germline assignment: CDR1 GTSNPN and CDR2 SVGIG (reference sequence). The CDR3 nucleotides read TGTGCCTGGACCGAGGGCAGGAGTTATGGCTACACCTTC. Translating gives CAWTEGRSYGYTF.